The next 17 T cell receptor beta chains were all read from a single sample in a study of blood T cell repertoires in COVID-19. Repertoires were generated with immunoSEQ multiplex PCR, while TCRdb's copy carries only in-frame clones and drops some. The data contain approximately 250,000 clones, approximately 86% of them singletons. The sequencing input was peripheral blood. The receptor source for this set is a man aged 35-49 years with active or convalescent COVID-19.

V gene TRBV5-1 combines with J gene TRBJ1-2; 8 bases fit TRBD1. With V trimmed by 1 base and J by 4 bases, 6 bases remained unmatched. CDR1 and CDR2 from the germline V gene are SGHRS and YFSETQ. This CDR3 is built from 15 residues. CDR3 in DNA: TGCGCCAGCAGCTTGTCGGGACAGGCGCTCTATGGCTACACCTTC. It translates to CASSLSGQALYGYTF.

J is TRBJ2-1 and V is TRBV12-5; weak D call: TRBD2 (5 bases). The CDR3 consists of 14 residues. Trimming removed 1 base at V and 11 bases at J, with 15 bases between. Germline V gene lookup returns CDR1 LGHNT and CDR2 FRNRAP. The CDR3 DNA follows: TGTGCTAGTGGTTTGGGCCCCCCCCTAGCTAAGCAGTTCTTC. This codes for CASGLGPPLAKQFF.

V gene TRBV23-1 combines with J gene TRBJ1-3; 9 positions agree with TRBD1. TRBV23-1 is identified as an open reading frame with a role that is uncertain. After removal of 3 bases from V and 8 bases from J, the junction contained 11 bases not matched to a gene. CDR3 length: 16 residues. The CDR3 DNA is TGCGCCAGCAGTCACCTCCAACAGGGGGCAAGAGACACCATATATTTT. This translates into CASSHLQQGARDTIYF.

The CDR3 protein is CASSTAESSYEQYF. The CDR3 bases are TGTGCCAGTAGTACGGCGGAGAGCTCCTACGAGCAGTACTTC. The genes are TRBV19 and TRBJ2-7; the D is unclear. The germline gives CDR1 LNHDA, CDR2 SQIVND (reference sequence). CDR3 size: 14 residues. Trimming removed 4 bases at V and 0 bases at J, with 10 bases between.

Only a few counts were recorded for this clone. V usage is TRBV4-2 and J usage is TRBJ1-2; D is uncertain. V lost 1 base and J lost 6, with 9 bases in between. From germline, CDR1 is LGHNA and CDR2 YNFKEQ. The CDR3 is made up of 13 amino acids. The CDR3 spells CASSQGPRDGYTF. The CDR3 DNA follows: TGTGCCAGCAGCCAAGGGCCTCGGGATGGCTACACCTTC.

V gene TRBV6-8 combines with J gene TRBJ1-1, with TRBD1 matching 9 bases. Trimming cost V 2 bases and J 4 bases; bases outside gene matches: 2. The CDR3 runs to 14 residues. CDR1 and CDR2 (germline): MNHGY, SAAAGT. The CDR3 DNA reads TGTGCCAGCAGTTACAACAGGGGGCCCACTGAAGCTTTCTTT. It encodes CASSYNRGPTEAFF.

The gene calls are TRBV29-1 and TRBJ2-2; D gene uncertain. The germline V and J ends were trimmed by 5 bases and 6 bases, with 10 bases remaining between them. Per the germline V gene, CDR1 is SQVTM and CDR2 is ANQGSEA. This CDR3 spans 12 amino acids. In nucleotides, the CDR3 is TGCAGCGTTCTACTTGTAGCCGGGGAGCTGTTTTTT. This translates into CSVLLVAGELFF.

The V and J genes are TRBV5-1 and TRBJ2-1, with a tentative D call TRBD2 (6 bases). Germline V lookup: CDR1 SGHRS, CDR2 YFSETQ. The CDR3 runs 14 residues. The V gene lost 6 bases and the J gene lost 7 bases, with 17 bases spanning the gap. The CDR3 sequence is CASTPFGGANEQFF. In nucleotides, the CDR3 is TGCGCCAGCACCCCCTTCGGCGGGGCTAATGAGCAGTTCTTC.

The chain is built from TRBV28 and TRBJ2-5; 10 bases agree with TRBD1. Germline CDR1 reads MDHEN; CDR2 reads SYDVKM. The CDR3 extends over 17 amino acids. V was pared by 4 bases and J by 1 base, with 9 bases of the junction left unmatched. CDR3 amino acids: CASSSGQGIRGQETQYF. The DNA for the CDR3 is TGTGCCAGCAGTTCGGGACAGGGGATTAGGGGCCAAGAGACCCAGTACTTC.

This clone was seen only once. The rearrangement uses TRBV5-4 and TRBJ1-2; TRBD1 matches at 8 bases. CDR3 size: 15 residues. Per germline, CDR1 SGHNT and CDR2 YYREEE (reference sequence). J gave up 5 bases and V 6 bases, and 12 bases lay outside the gene matches. The CDR3 protein is CASTYVGQGLYGYTF. CDR3 bases: TGTGCCAGCACCTACGTCGGACAGGGTTTATATGGCTACACCTTC.

This clone was counted only a few times. J is TRBJ1-4 and V is TRBV7-9; TRBD1 aligns across 8 bases. V lost 1 base and J lost 8; bases outside the gene matches: 12. This CDR3 is 17 amino acids long. From germline, CDR1 is SEHNR and CDR2 FQNEAQ (reference sequence). CDR3 in DNA: TGTGCCAGCAGCTTAGGAAGCACCAGGGGGCTCTGGGAAAAACTGTTTTTT. It translates to CASSLGSTRGLWEKLFF.

The sample holds one count of this clone. This chain connects TRBV10-3 to TRBJ2-2; 8 bases fit TRBD1. The length of the CDR3 is 15 residues. V trimming: 10 bases; J trimming: 5 bases; junction bases outside the gene matches: 12. Germline CDR1 reads ENHRY; CDR2 reads SYGVKD. The CDR3: CATKGTGVKTGELFF. CDR3 in DNA: TGTGCCACGAAGGGGACAGGTGTGAAAACCGGGGAGCTGTTTTTT.

The chain employs TRBV28 and TRBJ2-7, with 8 positions matching TRBD2. V shed 5 bases, J shed 1 base, and the junction held 4 bases outside the gene matches. Germline-derived CDR1 and CDR2 are MDHEN and SYDVKM. The CDR3 is made up of 14 amino acids. CDR3 region: CASSPGGSSYEQYF. In DNA form, the CDR3 reads TGTGCCAGCAGTCCGGGGGGGTCTTCCTACGAGCAGTACTTC.

This chain connects TRBV5-6 to TRBJ2-2, with unresolved D. The CDR3 loop spans 14 amino acids. With 4 bases removed from V and 1 base from J, the gap between germline ends came to 8 bases. Germline V CDR1 and CDR2: SGHDT, YYEEEE. The CDR3 is CASSRNRNTGELFF. The CDR3 DNA follows: TGTGCCAGCAGCAGGAACAGGAACACCGGGGAGCTGTTTTTT. Full variable domain (rest looked up from reference TRBV5-6 and TRBJ2-2): DAGVTQSPTHLIKTRGQQVTLRCSPKSGHDTVSWYQQALGQGPQFIFQYYEEEERQRGNFPDRFSGHQFPNYSSELNVNALLLGDSALYLCASSRNRNTGELFFGEGSRLTVL.

This chain joins TRBV5-4 and TRBJ2-1; 7 bases fit TRBD1. CDR1 and CDR2 (germline): SGHNT, YYREEE (reference sequence). With 0 bases clipped from V and 8 bases from J, the junction kept 8 bases outside the gene matches. The CDR3 is made up of 15 amino acids. The CDR3: CASSLGGQTGYEQFF. DNA for the CDR3: TGTGCCAGCAGCTTGGGGGGACAGACAGGGTATGAGCAGTTCTTC.

The rearrangement uses TRBV5-5 and TRBJ1-1; 7 nucleotides line up with TRBD1. The germline V gene has CDR1 SGHKS and CDR2 YYEKEE (reference sequence). With 5 bases clipped from V and 5 bases from J, the junction kept 18 bases outside the gene matches. The CDR3 has 17 residues. CDR3 protein: CASSVYGLGTDKTEAFF. CDR3 nucleotide sequence: TGTGCCAGCAGTGTTTATGGGTTAGGGACAGATAAGACTGAAGCTTTCTTT.

The chain recombines TRBV27 with TRBJ2-4, with 8 positions matching TRBD1. After removal of 5 bases from V and 6 bases from J, the junction contained 9 bases not matched to a gene. The germline V gene has CDR1 MNHEY and CDR2 SMNVEV (reference sequence). The CDR3 loop spans 15 amino acids. DNA for the CDR3: TGTGCCAGCAGTCTTGCGGCGACAGGGGCAAACATTCAGTACTTC. Protein sequence: CASSLAATGANIQYF.